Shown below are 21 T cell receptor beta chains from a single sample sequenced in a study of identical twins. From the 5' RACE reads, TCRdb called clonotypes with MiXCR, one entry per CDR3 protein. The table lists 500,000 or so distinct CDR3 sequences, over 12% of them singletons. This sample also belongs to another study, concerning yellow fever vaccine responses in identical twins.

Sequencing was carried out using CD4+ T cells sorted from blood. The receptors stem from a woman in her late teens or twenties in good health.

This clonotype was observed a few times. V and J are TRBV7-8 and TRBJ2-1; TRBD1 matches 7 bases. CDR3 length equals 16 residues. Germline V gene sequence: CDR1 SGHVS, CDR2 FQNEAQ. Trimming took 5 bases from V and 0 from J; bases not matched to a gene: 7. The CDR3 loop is CASSEIRDSSYNEQFF. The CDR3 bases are TGTGCCAGCAGCGAAATCCGGGACAGCTCCTACAATGAGCAGTTCTTC.

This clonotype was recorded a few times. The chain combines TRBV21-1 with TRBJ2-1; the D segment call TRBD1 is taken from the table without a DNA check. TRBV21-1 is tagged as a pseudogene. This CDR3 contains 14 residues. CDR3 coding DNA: TGTGCCAGCAGCAAGGGGACACCGTACAATGAGCAGTTCTTC. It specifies CASSKGTPYNEQFF.

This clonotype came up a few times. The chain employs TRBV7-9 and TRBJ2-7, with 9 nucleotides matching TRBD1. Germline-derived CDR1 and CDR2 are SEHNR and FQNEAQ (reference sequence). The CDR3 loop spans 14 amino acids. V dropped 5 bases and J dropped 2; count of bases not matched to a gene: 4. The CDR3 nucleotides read TGTGCCAGCAGCGAGACAGGGGGGGCCTACGAGCAGTACTTC. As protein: CASSETGGAYEQYF.

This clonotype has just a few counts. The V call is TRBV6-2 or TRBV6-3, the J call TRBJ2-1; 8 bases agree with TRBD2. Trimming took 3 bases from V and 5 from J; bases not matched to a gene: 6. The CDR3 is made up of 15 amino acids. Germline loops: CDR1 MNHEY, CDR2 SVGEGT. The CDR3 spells CASSYELADDNEQFF. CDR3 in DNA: TGTGCCAGCAGTTATGAACTAGCGGACGACAATGAGCAGTTCTTC.

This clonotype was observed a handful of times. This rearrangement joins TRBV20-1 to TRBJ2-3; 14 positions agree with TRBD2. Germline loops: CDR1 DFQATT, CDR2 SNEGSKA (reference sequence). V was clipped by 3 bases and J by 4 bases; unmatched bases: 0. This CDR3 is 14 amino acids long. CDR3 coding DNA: TGCAGTGCTAGGACTAGCGGGGGGGCAGATACGCAGTATTTT. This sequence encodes CSARTSGGADTQYF.

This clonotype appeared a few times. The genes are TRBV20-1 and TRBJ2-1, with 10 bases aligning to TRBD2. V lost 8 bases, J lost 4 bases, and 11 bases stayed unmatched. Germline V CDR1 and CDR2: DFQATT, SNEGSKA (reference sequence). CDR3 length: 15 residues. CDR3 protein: CSLPTSGEKYNEQFF. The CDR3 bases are TGCAGTCTCCCAACTAGCGGGGAGAAGTACAATGAGCAGTTCTTC.

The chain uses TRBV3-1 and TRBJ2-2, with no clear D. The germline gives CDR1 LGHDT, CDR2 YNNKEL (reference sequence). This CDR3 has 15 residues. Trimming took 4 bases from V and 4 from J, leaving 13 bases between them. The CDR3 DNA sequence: TGTGCCAGCAGCCGGGTACACCTCGCCACCGGGGAGCTGTTTTTT. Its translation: CASSRVHLATGELFF.

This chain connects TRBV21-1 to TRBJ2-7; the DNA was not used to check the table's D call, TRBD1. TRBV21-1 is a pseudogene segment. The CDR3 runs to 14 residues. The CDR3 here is CASSATDRVYEQYF. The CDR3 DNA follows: TGTGCCAGCAGCGCGACGGACAGGGTCTACGAGCAGTACTTC.

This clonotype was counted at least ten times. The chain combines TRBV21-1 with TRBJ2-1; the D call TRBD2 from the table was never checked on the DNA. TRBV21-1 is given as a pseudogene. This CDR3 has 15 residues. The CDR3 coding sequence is TGTGCCAGCAGCATACTAGCGGGGAAGCTAAATGAGCAGTTCTTC. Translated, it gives CASSILAGKLNEQFF.

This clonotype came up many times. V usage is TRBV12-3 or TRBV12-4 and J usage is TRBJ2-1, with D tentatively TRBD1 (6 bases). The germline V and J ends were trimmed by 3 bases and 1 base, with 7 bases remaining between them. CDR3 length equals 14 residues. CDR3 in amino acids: CASSLQGSYNEQFF. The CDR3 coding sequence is TGTGCCAGCAGTTTGCAGGGGTCCTACAATGAGCAGTTCTTC.

CDR3 amino acids: CASSLAGRGVTDTQYF. The CDR3 coding sequence is TGCGCCAGCAGCTTGGCAGGTCGGGGGGTCACAGATACGCAGTATTTT. The chain couples TRBV5-1 to TRBJ2-3; the match to TRBD2 covers 7 bases. Germline CDR1 SGHRS, CDR2 YFSETQ. The CDR3 length is 16 residues. V was clipped by 0 bases and J by 2 bases; unmatched bases: 6. The entire variable domain, with the rest obtained from reference TRBV5-1 and TRBJ2-3, is as follows: KAGVTQTPRYLIKTRGQQVTLSCSPISGHRSVSWYQQTPGQGLQFLFEYFSETQRNKGNFPGRFSGRQFSNSRSEMNVSTLELGDSALYLCASSLAGRGVTDTQYFGPGTRLTVL.

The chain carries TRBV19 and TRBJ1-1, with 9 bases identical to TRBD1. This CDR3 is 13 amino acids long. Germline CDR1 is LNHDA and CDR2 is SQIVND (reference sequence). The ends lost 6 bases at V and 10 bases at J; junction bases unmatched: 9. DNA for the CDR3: TGTGCCAGTAGGACCGGGACAGGGCGTGGAGCTTTCTTT. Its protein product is CASRTGTGRGAFF.

CDR3 in DNA: TGCGCCAGCAGCTCAGGGGACCTCATCCTGCAAGAGACCCAGTACTTC. Encoded protein: CASSSGDLILQETQYF. The V call is TRBV5-1, the J call TRBJ2-5, with D perhaps TRBD1 (6 bases). This CDR3 has 16 amino acids. V was shortened by 3 bases and J by 2 bases, with 17 bases between the two germline ends. Germline CDR1 reads SGHRS; CDR2 reads YFSETQ.

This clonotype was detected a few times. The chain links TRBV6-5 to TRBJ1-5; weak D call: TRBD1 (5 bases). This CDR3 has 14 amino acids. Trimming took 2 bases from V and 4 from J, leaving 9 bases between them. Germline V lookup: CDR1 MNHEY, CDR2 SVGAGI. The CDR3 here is CASSYGGVNQPQHF. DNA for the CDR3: TGTGCCAGCAGTTACGGGGGAGTTAATCAGCCCCAGCATTTT.

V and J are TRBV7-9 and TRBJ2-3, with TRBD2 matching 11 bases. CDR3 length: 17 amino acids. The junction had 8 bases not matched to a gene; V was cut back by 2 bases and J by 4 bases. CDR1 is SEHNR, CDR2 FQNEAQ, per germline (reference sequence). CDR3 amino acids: CASSLYRTSGGADTQYF. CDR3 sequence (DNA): TGTGCCAGCAGCTTATACAGAACTAGCGGGGGAGCAGATACGCAGTATTTT.

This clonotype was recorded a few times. The CDR3 DNA reads TGCAGTGCTAGAGCCCGGACAGGGGCCACAGATACGCAGTATTTT. Translated: CSARARTGATDTQYF. The chain has TRBV20-1 and TRBJ2-3; 9 nucleotides agree with TRBD1. The CDR3 is made up of 15 amino acids. Trimming took 1 base from V and 2 from J; bases not matched to a gene: 4. Germline CDR1 DFQATT, CDR2 SNEGSKA (reference sequence).

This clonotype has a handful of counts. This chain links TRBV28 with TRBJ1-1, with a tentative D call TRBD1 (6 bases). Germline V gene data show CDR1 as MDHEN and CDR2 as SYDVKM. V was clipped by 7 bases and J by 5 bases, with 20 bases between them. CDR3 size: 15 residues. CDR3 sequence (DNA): TGTGCCAGCACCGGGACCAACTTGGGGACAACTGAAGCTTTCTTT. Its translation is CASTGTNLGTTEAFF.

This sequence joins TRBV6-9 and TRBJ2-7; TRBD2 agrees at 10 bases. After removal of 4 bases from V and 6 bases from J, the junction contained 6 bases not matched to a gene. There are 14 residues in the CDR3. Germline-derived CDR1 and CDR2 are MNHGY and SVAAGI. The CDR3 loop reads CASSSSGRRVEQYF. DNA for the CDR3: TGTGCCAGCAGTTCTAGCGGGAGAAGGGTCGAGCAGTACTTC.

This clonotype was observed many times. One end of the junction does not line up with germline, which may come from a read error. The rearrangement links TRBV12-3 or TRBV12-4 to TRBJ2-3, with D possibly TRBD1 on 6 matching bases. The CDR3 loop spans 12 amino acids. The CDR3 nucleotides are TGTGCCAGCAGTTTTTTTAGGGACAATCCCTCTTTT. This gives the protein CASSFFRDNPSF.

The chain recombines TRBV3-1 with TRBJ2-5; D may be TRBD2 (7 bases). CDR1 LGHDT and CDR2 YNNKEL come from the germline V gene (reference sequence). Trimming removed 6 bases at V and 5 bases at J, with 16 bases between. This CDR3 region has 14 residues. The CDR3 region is CASSRRGRTETQYF. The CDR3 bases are TGTGCCAGCAGTCGGCGGGGGCGCACGGAGACCCAGTACTTC.

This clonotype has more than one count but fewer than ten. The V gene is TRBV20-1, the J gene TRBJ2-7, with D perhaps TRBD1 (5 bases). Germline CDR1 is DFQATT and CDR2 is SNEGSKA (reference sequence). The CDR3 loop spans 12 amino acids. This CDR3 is CRPQGALYEQYF. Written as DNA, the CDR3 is TGCAGACCCCAGGGTGCCTTGTACGAGCAGTACTTC.